Listed here are 2 T cell receptor beta chains from one sample, sequenced in a study of cytomegalovirus exposure and HLA in healthy donors. Primers for the PCR totalled 60 Vbeta and 13 Jbeta. Produced via immunoSEQ multiplex PCR; TCRdb's table is partial and in-frame only. The table includes about 160,000 clones, approximately 88% detected once. The specimen was PBMCs. These receptors all stem from a boy younger than 10 in good health and CMV-seronegative.

The CDR3 protein is CASMDSQETQYF. Here the CDR3 DNA reads TGTGCCAGCATGGACAGCCAAGAGACCCAGTACTTC. V and J are TRBV5-6 and TRBJ2-5; a possible D gene is TRBD1 (6 bases). This CDR3 is built from 12 residues. Germline CDR1 SGHDT, CDR2 YYEEEE. V lost 6 bases and J lost 1, with 7 bases in between.

The chain recombines TRBV15 with TRBJ1-2, with 7 bases aligning to TRBD1. Germline lookup yields CDR1 LNHNV and CDR2 YYDKDF (reference sequence). The CDR3 is 15 residues long. J was trimmed by 4 bases and V by 2 bases; bases with no gene match: 7. This CDR3 is CATSRINRGSYGYTF. For the CDR3, the DNA is TGTGCCACCAGCAGAATCAACAGGGGATCCTATGGCTACACCTTC.